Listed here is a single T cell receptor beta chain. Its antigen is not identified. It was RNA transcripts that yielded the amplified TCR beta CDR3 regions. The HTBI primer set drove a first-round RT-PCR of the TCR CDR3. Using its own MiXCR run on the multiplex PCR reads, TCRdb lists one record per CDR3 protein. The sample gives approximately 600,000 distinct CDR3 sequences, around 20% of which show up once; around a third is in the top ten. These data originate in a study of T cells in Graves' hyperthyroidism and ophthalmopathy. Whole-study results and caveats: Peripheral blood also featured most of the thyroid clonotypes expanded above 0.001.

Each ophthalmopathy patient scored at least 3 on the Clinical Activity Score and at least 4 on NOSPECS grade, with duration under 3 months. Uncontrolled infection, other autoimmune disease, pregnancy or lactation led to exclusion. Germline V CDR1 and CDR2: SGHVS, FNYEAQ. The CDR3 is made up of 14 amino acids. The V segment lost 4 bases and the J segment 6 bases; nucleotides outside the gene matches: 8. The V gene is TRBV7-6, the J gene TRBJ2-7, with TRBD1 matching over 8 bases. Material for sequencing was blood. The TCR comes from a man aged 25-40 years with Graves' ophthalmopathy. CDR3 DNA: TGTGCCAGCAGCTCGTGGACAGGGTTGAGCGAGCAGTACTTC. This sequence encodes CASSSWTGLSEQYF.